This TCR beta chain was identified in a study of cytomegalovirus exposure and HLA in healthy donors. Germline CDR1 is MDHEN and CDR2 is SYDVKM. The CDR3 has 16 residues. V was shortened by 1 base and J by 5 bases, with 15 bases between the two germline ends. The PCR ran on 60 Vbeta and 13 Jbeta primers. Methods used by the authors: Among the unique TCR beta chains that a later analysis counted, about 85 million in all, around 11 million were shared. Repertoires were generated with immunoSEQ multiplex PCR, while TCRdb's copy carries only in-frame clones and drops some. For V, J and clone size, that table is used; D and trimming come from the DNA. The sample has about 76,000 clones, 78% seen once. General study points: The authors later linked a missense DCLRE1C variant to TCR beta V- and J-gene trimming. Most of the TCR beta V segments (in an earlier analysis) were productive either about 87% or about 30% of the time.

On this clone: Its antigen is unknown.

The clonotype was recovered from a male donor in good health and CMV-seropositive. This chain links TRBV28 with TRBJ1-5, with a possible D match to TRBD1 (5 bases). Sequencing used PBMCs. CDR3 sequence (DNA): TGTGCCAGCAGTTTATATCGCAGGGTAGGCGATCAGCCCCAGCATTTT. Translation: CASSLYRRVGDQPQHF.